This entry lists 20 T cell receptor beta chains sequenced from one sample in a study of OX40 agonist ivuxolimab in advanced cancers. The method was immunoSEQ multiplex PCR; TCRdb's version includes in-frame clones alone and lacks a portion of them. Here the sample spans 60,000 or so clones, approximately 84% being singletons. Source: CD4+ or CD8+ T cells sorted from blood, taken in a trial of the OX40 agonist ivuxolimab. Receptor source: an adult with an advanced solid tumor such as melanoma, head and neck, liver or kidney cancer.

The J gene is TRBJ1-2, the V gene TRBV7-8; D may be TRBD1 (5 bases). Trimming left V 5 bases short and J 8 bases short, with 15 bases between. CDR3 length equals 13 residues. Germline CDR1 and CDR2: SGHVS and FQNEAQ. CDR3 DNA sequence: TGTGCCAGCAGCCCACCAGACACAGGAGGCTACACCTTC. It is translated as CASSPPDTGGYTF.

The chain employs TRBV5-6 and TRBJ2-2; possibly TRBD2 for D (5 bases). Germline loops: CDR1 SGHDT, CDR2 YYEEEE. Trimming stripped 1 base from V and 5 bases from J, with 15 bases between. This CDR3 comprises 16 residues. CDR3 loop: CASSLLRERLTGELFF. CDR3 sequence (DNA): TGTGCCAGCAGCTTGTTACGGGAAAGATTGACCGGGGAGCTGTTTTTT.

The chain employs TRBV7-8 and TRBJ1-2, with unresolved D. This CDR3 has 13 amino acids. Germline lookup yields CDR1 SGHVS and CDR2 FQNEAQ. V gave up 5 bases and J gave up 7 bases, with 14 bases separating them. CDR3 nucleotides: TGTGCCAGCAGCGATCGTGATTACGGTGGCTACACCTTC. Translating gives CASSDRDYGGYTF.

The CDR3 region has the DNA TGTGCCAGCAGTTACCAGGAATACACCGGGGAGCTGTTTTTT. It translates to CASSYQEYTGELFF. V gene TRBV6-5 combines with J gene TRBJ2-2; D is uncertain. Germline V CDR1 and CDR2: MNHEY, SVGAGI. Trimming shortened V by 2 bases and J by 3 bases, and 7 bases separated the two germline ends. The CDR3 has 14 residues.

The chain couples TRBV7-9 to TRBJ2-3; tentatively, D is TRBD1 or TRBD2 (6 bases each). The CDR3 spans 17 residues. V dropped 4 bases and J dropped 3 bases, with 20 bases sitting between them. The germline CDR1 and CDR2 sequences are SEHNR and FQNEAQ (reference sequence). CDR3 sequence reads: CASSSRGPGEVTDTQYF. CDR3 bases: TGTGCCAGCAGCTCCCGAGGGCCAGGGGAGGTGACAGATACGCAGTATTTT.

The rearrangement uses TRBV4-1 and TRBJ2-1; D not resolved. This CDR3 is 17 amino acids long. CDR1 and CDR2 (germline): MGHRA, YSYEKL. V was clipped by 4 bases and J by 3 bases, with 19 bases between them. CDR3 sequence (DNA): TGCGCCAGCAGCCCAACCACCGTGTGGGTCTTCTACAATGAGCAGTTCTTC. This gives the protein CASSPTTVWVFYNEQFF.

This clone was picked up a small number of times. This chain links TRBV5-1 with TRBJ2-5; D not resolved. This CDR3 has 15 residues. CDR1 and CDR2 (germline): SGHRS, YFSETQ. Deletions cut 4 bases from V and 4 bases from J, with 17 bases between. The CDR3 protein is CASSPEVYGAETQYF. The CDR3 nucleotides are TGCGCCAGCAGCCCCGAAGTGTACGGAGCAGAGACCCAGTACTTC.

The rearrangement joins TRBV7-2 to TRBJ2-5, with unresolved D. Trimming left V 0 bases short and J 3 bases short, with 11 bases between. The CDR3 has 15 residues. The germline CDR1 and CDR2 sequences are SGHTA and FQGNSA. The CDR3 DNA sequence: TGTGCCAGCAGCTTAGCATTAGGGCAGGAAGAGACCCAGTACTTC. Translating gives CASSLALGQEETQYF.

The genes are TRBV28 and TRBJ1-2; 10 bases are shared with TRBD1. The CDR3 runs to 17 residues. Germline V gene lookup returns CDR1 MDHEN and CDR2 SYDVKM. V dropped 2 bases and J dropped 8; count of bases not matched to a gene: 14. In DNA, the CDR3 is TGTGCCAGCAGTTTAACCTTGTGGGGACAGGGGCTGTGGGGCTACACCTTC. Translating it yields CASSLTLWGQGLWGYTF.

The CDR3 DNA is TGTGCCAGCAGCTTAGTAGTACTACAAGAGACCCAGTACTTC. It is translated as CASSLVVLQETQYF. The chain recombines TRBV7-9 with TRBJ2-5; no clear D gene. V lost 1 base and J lost 2, with 8 bases in between. Per the germline V gene, CDR1 is SEHNR and CDR2 is FQNEAQ (reference sequence). CDR3 length equals 14 residues.

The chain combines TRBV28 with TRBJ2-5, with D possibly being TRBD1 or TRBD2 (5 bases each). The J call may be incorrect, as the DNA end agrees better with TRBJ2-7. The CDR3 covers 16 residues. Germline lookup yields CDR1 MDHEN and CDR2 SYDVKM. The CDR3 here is CASSLPVGGGSYEQYF. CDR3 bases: TGTGCCAGCAGTTTACCGGTTGGTGGGGGCTCCTACGAGCAGTACTTC.

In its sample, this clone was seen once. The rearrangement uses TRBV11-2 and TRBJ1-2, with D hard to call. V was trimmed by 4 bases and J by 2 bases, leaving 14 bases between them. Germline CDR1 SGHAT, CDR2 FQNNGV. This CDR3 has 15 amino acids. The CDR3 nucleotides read TGTGCCAGCAGCTCAAATTTTCTGGGCAACTATGGCTACACCTTC. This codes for CASSSNFLGNYGYTF. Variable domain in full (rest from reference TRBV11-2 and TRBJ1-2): EAGVAQSPRYKIIEKRQSVAFWCNPISGHATLYWYQQILGQGPKLLIQFQNNGVVDDSQLPKDRFSAERLKGVDSTLKIQPAKLEDSAVYLCASSSNFLGNYGYTFGSGTRLTVV.

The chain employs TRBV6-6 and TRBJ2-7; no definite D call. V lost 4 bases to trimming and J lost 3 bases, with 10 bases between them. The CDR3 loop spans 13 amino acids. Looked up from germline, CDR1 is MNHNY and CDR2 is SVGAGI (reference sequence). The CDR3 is CASSLAADYEQYF. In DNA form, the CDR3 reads TGTGCCAGCAGTTTGGCGGCGGACTACGAGCAGTACTTC.

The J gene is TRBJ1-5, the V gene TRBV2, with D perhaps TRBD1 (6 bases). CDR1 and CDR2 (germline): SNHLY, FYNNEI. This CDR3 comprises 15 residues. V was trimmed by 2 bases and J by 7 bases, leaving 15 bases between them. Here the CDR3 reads CASSEFGGPWQPQHF. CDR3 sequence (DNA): TGTGCCAGCAGTGAATTCGGGGGGCCGTGGCAGCCCCAGCATTTT.

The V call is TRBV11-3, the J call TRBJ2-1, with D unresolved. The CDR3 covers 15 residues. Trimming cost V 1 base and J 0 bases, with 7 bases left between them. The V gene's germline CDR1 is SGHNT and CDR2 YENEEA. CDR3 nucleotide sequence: TGTGCCAGCAGCTTAGTATCAGGCTCCTACAATGAGCAGTTCTTC. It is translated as CASSLVSGSYNEQFF.

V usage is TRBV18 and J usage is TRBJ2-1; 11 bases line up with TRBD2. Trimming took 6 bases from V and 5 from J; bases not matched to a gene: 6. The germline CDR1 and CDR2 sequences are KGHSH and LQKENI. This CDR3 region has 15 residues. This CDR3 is CASSETSGMNNEQFF. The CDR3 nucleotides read TGTGCCAGCTCGGAGACTAGCGGGATGAACAATGAGCAGTTCTTC.

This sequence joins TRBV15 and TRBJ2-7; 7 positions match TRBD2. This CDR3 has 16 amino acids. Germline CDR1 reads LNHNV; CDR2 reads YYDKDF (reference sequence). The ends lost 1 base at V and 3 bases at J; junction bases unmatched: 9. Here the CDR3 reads CATSRGAGRSNYEQYF. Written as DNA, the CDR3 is TGTGCCACCAGCAGAGGAGCGGGGCGCTCGAACTACGAGCAGTACTTC.

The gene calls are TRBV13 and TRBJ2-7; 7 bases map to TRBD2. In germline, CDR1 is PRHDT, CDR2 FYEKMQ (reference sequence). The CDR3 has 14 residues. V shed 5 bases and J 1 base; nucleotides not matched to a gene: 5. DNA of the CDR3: TGTGCCAGCAGCGATGGGGGAGGGTCCTACGAGCAGTACTTC. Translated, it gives CASSDGGGSYEQYF.

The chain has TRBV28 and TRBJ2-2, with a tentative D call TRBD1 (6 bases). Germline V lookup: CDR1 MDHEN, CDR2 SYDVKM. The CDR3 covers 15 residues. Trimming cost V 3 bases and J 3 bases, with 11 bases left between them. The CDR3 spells CASSFGQGYTGELFF. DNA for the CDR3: TGTGCCAGCAGTTTTGGGCAGGGGTACACCGGGGAGCTGTTTTTT.

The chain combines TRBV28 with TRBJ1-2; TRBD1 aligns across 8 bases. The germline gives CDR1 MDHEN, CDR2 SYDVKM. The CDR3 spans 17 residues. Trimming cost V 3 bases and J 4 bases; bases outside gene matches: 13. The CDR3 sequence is CASSLPAWTGFFYGYTF. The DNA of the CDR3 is TGTGCCAGCAGTTTGCCCGCCTGGACAGGGTTTTTCTATGGCTACACCTTC.